The 11 T cell receptor beta chains below all came from one sample that was sequenced in a study of cytomegalovirus exposure and HLA in healthy donors. A multiplex PCR was run with 60 Vbeta primers and 13 Jbeta primers. TCRdb's copy holds only in-frame clones and misses some; the assay was immunoSEQ multiplex PCR. The sample data list some 110,000 clones. Sequencing used PBMCs. The receptor set was obtained from a man aged 30-40 years in good health and CMV-seronegative.

The V gene is TRBV2, the J gene TRBJ2-5, with D hard to call. Between the trimmed V and J ends, which lost 8 bases and 3 bases, there was a span of 16 bases. This CDR3 contains 14 residues. Germline lookup yields CDR1 SNHLY and CDR2 FYNNEI. This chain's CDR3 is CASDFPSNEETQYF. DNA of the CDR3: TGTGCCAGCGATTTCCCCAGTAATGAAGAGACCCAGTACTTC.

The chain carries TRBV11-2 and TRBJ2-3, with D perhaps matching TRBD2 (6 bases). V lost 1 base to trimming and J lost 3 bases, with 14 bases between them. This CDR3 spans 16 amino acids. Germline loops: CDR1 SGHAT, CDR2 FQNNGV. The CDR3 region is CASSLGGLQKTDTQYF. In nucleotides, the CDR3 is TGTGCCAGCAGCTTAGGGGGACTGCAGAAGACAGATACGCAGTATTTT.

The V and J genes are TRBV28 and TRBJ2-2; D is possibly TRBD1 (6 bases). The CDR3 runs to 15 residues. Germline CDR1 and CDR2: MDHEN and SYDVKM. V dropped 5 bases and J dropped 7 bases, with 17 bases sitting between them. The CDR3 DNA follows: TGTGCCAGCAGTCAACAGGGATGGTCGCTCGGGGAGCTGTTTTTT. Protein: CASSQQGWSLGELFF. The complete variable domain, with remaining parts taken from reference TRBV28 and TRBJ2-2, reads DVKVTQSSRYLVKRTGEKVFLECVQDMDHENMFWYRQDPGLGLRLIYFSYDVKMKEKGDIPEGYSVSREKKERFSLILESASTNQTSMYLCASSQQGWSLGELFFGEGSRLTVL.

This rearrangement joins TRBV18 to TRBJ1-5; D is unresolved. The CDR3 extends over 17 amino acids. V shed 6 bases and J shed 1 base, with 19 bases lying between them. Germline-derived CDR1 and CDR2 are KGHSH and LQKENI. The CDR3 is CASSQEEADASNQPQHF. In DNA, the CDR3 is TGTGCCAGCTCCCAAGAGGAGGCAGATGCGAGCAATCAGCCCCAGCATTTT.

The genes are TRBV5-1 and TRBJ2-3, with TRBD2 matching over 14 bases. The CDR3 loop spans 17 amino acids. Germline CDR1 is SGHRS and CDR2 is YFSETQ. The V gene end was trimmed by 5 bases and the J gene end by 2 bases; junction bases not matched to a gene: 7. CDR3 sequence reads: CASRKGLAGEITDTQYF. The CDR3 bases are TGCGCCAGCAGGAAGGGACTAGCGGGAGAGATCACAGATACGCAGTATTTT.

This chain uses TRBV5-6 with TRBJ1-5; D ambiguous. Deletions cut 4 bases from V and 0 bases from J, with 11 bases between. CDR1 SGHDT and CDR2 YYEEEE come from the germline V gene. CDR3 size: 15 residues. The CDR3 nucleotides are TGTGCCAGCAGCCGGGGTGACTATAGCAATCAGCCCCAGCATTTT. Translating gives CASSRGDYSNQPQHF.

The CDR3 nucleotides read TGTGCCAGCAGTGAACGGGAGAGTCCCTACAATGAGCAGTTCTTC. Its translation is CASSERESPYNEQFF. The V gene is TRBV6-1, the J gene TRBJ2-1, with a weak D call TRBD2 (6 bases). Germline assignment: CDR1 MNHNS and CDR2 SASEGT. The V gene lost 2 bases and the J gene lost 2 bases, with 10 bases spanning the gap. The CDR3 covers 15 residues.

V is TRBV7-9 and J is TRBJ1-4; D gene ambiguous. The V and J ends lost 5 bases and 6 bases respectively, with 13 bases between them. The CDR3 totals 14 residues. The germline CDR1 and CDR2 sequences are SEHNR and FQNEAQ (reference sequence). The CDR3 loop is CASSPVLPDEKLFF. The CDR3 nucleotides read TGTGCCAGCAGCCCCGTTCTGCCGGATGAAAAACTGTTTTTT.

The CDR3 region is CASSKGLTSGNTIYF. CDR3 coding DNA: TGTGCCAGCAGCAAGGGACTTACCTCTGGAAACACCATATATTTT. The chain is built from TRBV7-6 and TRBJ1-3; possible D gene TRBD1, 5 bases. CDR3 length equals 15 residues. Germline V lookup: CDR1 SGHVS, CDR2 FNYEAQ. V dropped 5 bases and J dropped 0 bases, with 11 bases sitting between them.

This chain links TRBV30 with TRBJ1-1; D call uncertain. Germline V CDR1 and CDR2: GTSNPN, SVGIG (reference sequence). Deletions cut 0 bases from V and 6 bases from J, with 14 bases between. The CDR3 covers 14 residues. The CDR3 protein is CAWSVGPTAPEAFF. CDR3 DNA: TGTGCCTGGAGTGTCGGCCCGACTGCACCTGAAGCTTTCTTT.

The V gene is TRBV30, the J gene TRBJ2-1; no clear D gene. Trimming took 4 bases from V and 6 from J, leaving 10 bases between them. Germline V gene data show CDR1 as GTSNPN and CDR2 as SVGIG (reference sequence). The CDR3 extends over 12 amino acids. The CDR3 protein is CAWTTQTNEQFF. For the CDR3, the DNA is TGTGCCTGGACGACTCAAACCAATGAGCAGTTCTTC.